The TCR beta chain under discussion was sequenced for a study of T cell clones after liver transplantation. Study details: Liver transplant recipients had immunosuppression withdrawal attempted within 2 years. Study observations and caveats: The donor-reactive repertoire was only partly measurable in a couple of subjects, lacking donor cells.

This clone was counted a single time. No antigen is known for it. Distinct nucleotide sequences in the sample also encode this CDR3. Clones were sequenced by immunoSEQ multiplex PCR, and TCRdb holds only the in-frame ones, with some missing. The sample holds 70,000 to 85,000 clones, 80% seen once. Thawed unstimulated PBMCs were FACS-sorted by CD3, CD4 and CD8 into two populations. The source was CD4+ T cells from blood, collected before liver transplant. This sequence originates from a human donor who received a liver transplant.

This CDR3 reads CASSLVETQYF. The DNA of the CDR3 is TGCGCCAGCAGCTTGGTCGAGACCCAGTACTTC. The V gene is TRBV5-1, the J gene TRBJ2-5; D is ambiguous. The CDR3 covers 11 residues. Per germline, CDR1 SGHRS and CDR2 YFSETQ. Trimming removed 0 bases at V and 5 bases at J, with 2 bases between.